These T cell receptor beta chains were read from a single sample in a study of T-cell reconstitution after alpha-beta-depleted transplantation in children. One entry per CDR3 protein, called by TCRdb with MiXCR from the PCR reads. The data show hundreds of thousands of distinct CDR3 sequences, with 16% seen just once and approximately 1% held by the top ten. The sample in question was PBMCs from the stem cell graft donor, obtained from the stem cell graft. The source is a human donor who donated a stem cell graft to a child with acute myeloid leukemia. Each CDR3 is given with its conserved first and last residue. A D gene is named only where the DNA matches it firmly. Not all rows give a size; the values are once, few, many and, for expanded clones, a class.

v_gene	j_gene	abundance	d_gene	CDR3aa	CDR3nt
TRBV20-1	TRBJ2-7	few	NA	CSARPDPPYEQYF	TGCAGTGCTAGACCCGACCCCCCCTACGAGCAGTACTTC
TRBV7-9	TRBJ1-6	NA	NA	CASSPQGPRDSPLHF	TGTGCCAGCAGCCCCCAAGGACCCAGGGATTCACCCCTCCACTTT
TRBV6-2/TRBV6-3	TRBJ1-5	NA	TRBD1	CASRNSGTGFNQPQHF	TGTGCCAGCAGGAATTCCGGGACAGGCTTCAATCAGCCCCAGCATTTT
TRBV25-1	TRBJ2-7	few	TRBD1	CASRQGWYEQYF	TGTGCCAGCAGACAGGGGTGGTACGAGCAGTACTTC
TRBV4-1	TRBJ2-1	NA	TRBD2	CASSQVAGEYNEQFF	TGCGCCAGCAGCCAAGTAGCGGGGGAATACAATGAGCAGTTCTTC
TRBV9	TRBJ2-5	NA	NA	CASSPDPDTRETQYF	TGTGCCAGCAGCCCCGACCCGGACACAAGGGAGACCCAGTACTTC
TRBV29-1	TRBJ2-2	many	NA	CSATSNGELFF	TGCAGCGCTACATCGAACGGGGAGCTGTTTTTT
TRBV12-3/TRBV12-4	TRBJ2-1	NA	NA	CASSLVSSGEQFF	TGTGCCAGCAGTTTAGTCAGTTCAGGGGAGCAGTTCTTC
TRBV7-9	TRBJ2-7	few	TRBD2	CASTPREGYEQYF	TGTGCCAGCACCCCTCGGGAGGGCTACGAGCAGTACTTC
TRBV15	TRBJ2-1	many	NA	CATSSDVGDPDEQFF	TGTGCCACCAGCAGCGATGTAGGGGATCCCGATGAGCAGTTCTTC
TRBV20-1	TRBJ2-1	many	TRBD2	CSARGLAGERPYNEQFF	TGCAGTGCCAGGGGACTAGCGGGGGAGCGCCCCTACAATGAGCAGTTCTTC
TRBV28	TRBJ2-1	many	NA	CASSPSANEQFF	TGTGCCAGCAGTCCGAGTGCCAATGAGCAGTTCTTC
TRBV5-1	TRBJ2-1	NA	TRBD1	CASSRTGAGEQFF	TGCGCCAGCAGCCGGACAGGGGCCGGAGAGCAGTTCTTC
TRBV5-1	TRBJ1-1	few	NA	CASSKEGVWETEAFF	TGCGCCAGCAGCAAGGAGGGAGTGTGGGAAACTGAAGCTTTCTTT
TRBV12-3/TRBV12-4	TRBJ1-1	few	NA	CASRGYGNTEAFF	TGTGCCAGCAGGGGGTACGGGAACACTGAAGCTTTCTTT
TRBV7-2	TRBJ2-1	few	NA	CASSNPGLRQFF	TGTGCCAGCAGCAACCCGGGACTTAGGCAGTTCTTC
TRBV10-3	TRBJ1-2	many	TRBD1	CAISDEGALRYGYTF	TGTGCCATCAGTGACGAGGGGGCGCTGCGCTATGGCTACACCTTC
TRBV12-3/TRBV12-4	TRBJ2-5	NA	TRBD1	CASSFLDRGTQYF	TGTGCCAGCAGTTTCCTGGACAGGGGGACCCAGTACTTC
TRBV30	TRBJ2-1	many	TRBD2	CAWTPGTTPGYLNEQFF	TGTGCCTGGACCCCCGGGACTACCCCCGGTTATCTCAATGAGCAGTTCTTC
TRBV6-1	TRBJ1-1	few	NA	CASRPGQWNTEAFF	TGTGCCAGCAGGCCTGGACAGTGGAACACTGAAGCTTTCTTT
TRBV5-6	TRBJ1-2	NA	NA	CASSRDISTWDYGYTF	TGTGCCAGCAGCCGGGATATATCAACCTGGGACTATGGCTACACCTTC
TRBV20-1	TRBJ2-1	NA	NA	CSAWGNHNEQFF	TGCAGTGCCTGGGGGAACCACAATGAGCAGTTCTTC
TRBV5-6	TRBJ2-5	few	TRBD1	CASSSGQVGETQYF	TGTGCCAGCAGCTCGGGACAGGTCGGGGAGACCCAGTACTTC
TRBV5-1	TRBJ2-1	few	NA	CASSLAVAALDNEQFF	TGCGCCAGCAGCTTGGCGGTAGCAGCCTTAGACAATGAGCAGTTCTTC
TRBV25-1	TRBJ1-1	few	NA	CASITNTEAFF	TGTGCCAGCATAACGAACACTGAAGCTTTCTTT
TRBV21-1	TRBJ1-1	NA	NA	CASSKARDRHTEAFF	TGTGCCAGCAGCAAGGCTCGGGACAGACACACTGAAGCTTTCTTT
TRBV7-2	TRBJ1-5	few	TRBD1	CASSTSGGAQPQHF	TGTGCCAGCAGCACTTCAGGGGGGGCTCAGCCCCAGCATTTT
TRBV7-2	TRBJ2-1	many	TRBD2	CASSLRTSGGNNEQFF	TGTGCCAGCAGCTTAAGGACTAGCGGGGGAAACAATGAGCAGTTCTTC
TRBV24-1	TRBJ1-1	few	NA	CATSGGGASNTEAFF	TGTGCCACCAGTGGTGGCGGGGCGTCGAACACTGAAGCTTTCTTT
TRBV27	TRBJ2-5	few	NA	CASSFSGLRETQYF	TGTGCCAGCAGTTTTTCCGGGCTCCGGGAGACCCAGTACTTC
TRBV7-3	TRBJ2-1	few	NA	CASSLNPGLVSDEQFF	TGTGCCAGCAGCTTAAACCCCGGTCTAGTGAGCGATGAGCAGTTCTTC
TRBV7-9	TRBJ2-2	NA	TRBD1	CASRSDRVPVFTGELFF	TGTGCCAGCAGATCCGACAGGGTTCCCGTCTTTACCGGGGAGCTGTTTTTT